Shown below are 12 T cell receptor beta chains from a single sample sequenced in a study of blood T cell repertoires in COVID-19. Libraries were prepared by immunoSEQ multiplex PCR; TCRdb keeps only in-frame clonotypes and omits some of them. The table records roughly 250,000 clones, 81% of them present only once. The sequencing input was peripheral blood. These TCRs come from a woman in her sixties or seventies with active or convalescent COVID-19.

The table lists this clone with a few counts. This sequence joins TRBV4-1 and TRBJ1-6; D not resolved. V gave up 4 bases and J gave up 7 bases, with 23 bases separating them. The CDR3 is 18 amino acids. In germline, CDR1 is MGHRA, CDR2 YSYEKL. CDR3 DNA sequence: TGCGCCAGCAGCCTCGAAATGGCCCAATACGAAAGAAATTCACCCCTCCACTTT. It is translated as CASSLEMAQYERNSPLHF.

The genes are TRBV5-4 and TRBJ2-7; tentative D call: TRBD2 (6 bases). Trimming removed 5 bases at V and 0 bases at J, with 12 bases between. CDR3 size: 14 residues. From germline, CDR1 is SGHNT and CDR2 YYREEE (reference sequence). The CDR3 nucleotides are TGTGCCAGCAGAGCTAGCGCTTCCTCCTACGAGCAGTACTTC. It yields the protein CASRASASSYEQYF.

The genes are TRBV19 and TRBJ1-2; 10 bases are shared with TRBD1. The germline CDR1 and CDR2 sequences are LNHDA and SQIVND (reference sequence). The V and J ends lost 7 bases and 5 bases, in that order; junction bases with no gene match: 7. This CDR3 spans 14 amino acids. The CDR3 DNA sequence: TGTGCCAGTAAGCCGGGACAGGGGTATTATGGCTACACCTTC. Protein: CASKPGQGYYGYTF.

V gene TRBV29-1 combines with J gene TRBJ2-7, with TRBD1 identical over 7 bases. CDR1 and CDR2 (germline): SQVTM, ANQGSEA. V lost 7 bases to trimming and J lost 3 bases; unmatched junction nucleotides: 3. The CDR3 sequence is 11 residues long. The CDR3 nucleotides are TGCAGCGGCCGGGACAGCTACGAGCAGTACTTC. Protein: CSGRDSYEQYF.

The chain employs TRBV15 and TRBJ2-1; TRBD2 might be the D (6 bases). The V end lost 0 bases, the J end lost 1 base, and 13 bases lay between the germline ends. Germline V lookup: CDR1 LNHNV, CDR2 YYDKDF (reference sequence). This CDR3 is 17 amino acids long. The CDR3: CATSRDGWLASYNEQFF. The CDR3 DNA sequence: TGTGCCACCAGCAGAGATGGGTGGCTAGCGTCCTACAATGAGCAGTTCTTC.

This chain links TRBV4-2 with TRBJ2-2; 14 nucleotides match TRBD2. CDR3 size: 17 residues. Germline lookup yields CDR1 LGHNA and CDR2 YNFKEQ. The V gene end was trimmed by 4 bases and the J gene end by 4 bases; junction bases not matched to a gene: 5. The DNA for the CDR3 is TGTGCCAGCAGCCCAGCGGGACTAGCGGGGGTCACCGGGGAGCTGTTTTTT. Its translation: CASSPAGLAGVTGELFF.

This chain uses TRBV20-1 with TRBJ2-1; TRBD2 might be the D (5 bases). Germline V gene lookup returns CDR1 DFQATT and CDR2 SNEGSKA (reference sequence). V shed 6 bases and J shed 9 bases, with 9 bases lying between them. The CDR3 contains 10 residues. CDR3 protein: CSARELEQFF. CDR3 nucleotide sequence: TGCAGTGCCCGGGAACTTGAGCAGTTCTTC.

The chain links TRBV7-2 to TRBJ1-2; TRBD1 matches at 9 bases. Unmatched junction bases numbered 6, after V lost 3 bases and J lost 10 bases. This CDR3 is built from 13 residues. The germline V gene has CDR1 SGHTA and CDR2 FQGNSA. In DNA, the CDR3 is TGTGCCAGCAGCTTTATGGGACAGGGTGACTACACCTTC. This gives the protein CASSFMGQGDYTF.

This chain uses TRBV7-2 with TRBJ1-1, with a possible D match to TRBD1 (6 bases). CDR3 size: 15 residues. Trimming pared 2 bases from V and 1 base from J, leaving 11 bases between. Germline V CDR1 and CDR2: SGHTA, FQGNSA. CDR3 sequence reads: CASSLMGASNTEAFF. CDR3 DNA: TGTGCCAGCAGCTTAATGGGGGCCTCGAACACTGAAGCTTTCTTT.

The chain joins TRBV25-1 to TRBJ2-4; tentative D call: TRBD2 (5 bases). Germline-derived CDR1 and CDR2 are MGHDK and SYGVNS. The CDR3 is 15 amino acids. V lost 1 base and J 0 bases, leaving 7 bases between the germline ends. CDR3 amino acids: CASSEFREAKNIQYF. The CDR3 DNA follows: TGTGCCAGCAGTGAATTCCGGGAAGCCAAAAACATTCAGTACTTC. The full variable domain, rest sourced from reference TRBV25-1 and TRBJ2-4, is EADIYQTPRYLVIGTGKKITLECSQTMGHDKMYWYQQDPGMELHLIHYSYGVNSTEKGDLSSESTVSRIRTEHFPLTLESARPSHTSQYLCASSEFREAKNIQYFGAGTRLSVL.

V and J are TRBV2 and TRBJ1-6; 8 bases fit TRBD1. The germline CDR1 and CDR2 sequences are SNHLY and FYNNEI. After removal of 8 bases from V and 7 bases from J, the junction contained 4 bases not matched to a gene. The CDR3 runs to 13 residues. CDR3 protein: CASQGARNSPLHF. CDR3 DNA: TGTGCCAGCCAGGGGGCGAGGAATTCACCCCTCCACTTT.

The genes are TRBV5-8 and TRBJ1-4; 10 positions agree with TRBD1. V lost 5 bases, J lost 2 bases, and 12 bases stayed unmatched. The CDR3 extends over 18 amino acids. Germline loops: CDR1 SGHTS, CDR2 YDEGEE. The CDR3 protein is CASSLHRDRGFTNEKLFF. DNA for the CDR3: TGTGCCAGCAGTTTGCACCGGGACAGGGGATTCACTAATGAAAAACTGTTTTTT.